Below, 12 T cell receptor beta chains from the same sample are listed, as sequenced in a study of sequential checkpoint blockade in melanoma. Profiling relied on immunoSEQ multiplex PCR, and the TCRdb table lists in-frame clones only, not all of them. The sample contains 15,000 to 20,000 clones, around 80% of which appear only once. Treatment described: randomized to nivolumab then ipilimumab (arm A) or the reverse (arm B). Sequences were derived from CD8+ T cells sorted from blood (inferred from file names), sampled from a patient given nivolumab and ipilimumab in sequence. The receptor set was obtained from a human donor with melanoma.

This sequence joins TRBV7-6 and TRBJ2-7; tentative D call: TRBD2 (6 bases). Germline-derived CDR1 and CDR2 are SGHVS and FNYEAQ. The CDR3 is 12 amino acids. Trimming removed 1 base from V and 12 bases from J, with 13 bases in between. The DNA for the CDR3 is TGTGCCAGCAGCTTAGGGACTACGAAAGTGTACTTC. This encodes CASSLGTTKVYF.

This clone has only one observation. This chain connects TRBV19 to TRBJ2-7; 9 bases agree with TRBD1. CDR1 and CDR2 (germline): LNHDA, SQIVND (reference sequence). The CDR3 is 12 amino acids. The V gene end was trimmed by 10 bases and the J gene end by 4 bases; junction bases not matched to a gene: 5. The CDR3 DNA follows: TGTGCCACGAGACAGGGGGGGTACGAGCAGTACTTC. This codes for CATRQGGYEQYF. The full variable domain, rest sourced from reference TRBV19 and TRBJ2-7, is DGGITQSPKYLFRKEGQNVTLSCEQNLNHDAMYWYRQDPGQGLRLIYYSQIVNDFQKGDIAEGYSVSREKKESFPLTVTSAQKNPTAFYLCATRQGGYEQYFGPGTRLTVT.

CDR3 sequence reads: CASSPIGTSGNSYEQYF. The CDR3 nucleotides read TGCGCCAGCAGCCCCATAGGGACTAGCGGGAATTCCTACGAGCAGTACTTC. This chain joins TRBV4-1 and TRBJ2-5; 13 positions match TRBD2. With the DNA end fitting TRBJ2-7 better, the J assignment may be wrong. This CDR3 has 17 residues. CDR1 is MGHRA, CDR2 YSYEKL, per germline.

This clone showed up just a few times. The chain joins TRBV19 to TRBJ1-1; weak D call: TRBD1 (6 bases). CDR1 is LNHDA and CDR2 is SQIVND in the germline V gene (reference sequence). Trimming cost V 5 bases and J 7 bases, with 11 bases left between them. The CDR3 spans 12 residues. The CDR3 here is CASSSGQFEAFF. CDR3 DNA sequence: TGTGCCAGTAGTTCAGGACAGTTTGAAGCTTTCTTT.

V usage is TRBV28 and J usage is TRBJ2-7, with 14 bases identical to TRBD2. The CDR3 extends over 18 amino acids. Germline trimming cut 7 bases from V and 7 bases from J; bases unmatched to any gene: 18. Looked up from germline, CDR1 is MDHEN and CDR2 is SYDVKM. The CDR3 nucleotides are TGTGCCAGCACCCGCCCTTCGGGACTAGCGGGAGTAAGGCGTGAGCAGTACTTC. Its translation is CASTRPSGLAGVRREQYF.

The chain recombines TRBV7-7 with TRBJ2-7; 8 bases are a match to TRBD1. This CDR3 contains 14 residues. Trimming took 1 base from V and 6 from J; bases not matched to a gene: 5. The germline V gene encodes CDR1 SSHAT and CDR2 FNYEAQ (reference sequence). The chain's CDR3 is CASSLGQGTGEQYF. The CDR3 bases are TGTGCCAGCAGCTTAGGTCAAGGGACAGGCGAGCAGTACTTC.

This rearrangement joins TRBV30 to TRBJ1-4, with a possible D match to TRBD1 (5 bases). V shed 1 base and J shed 0 bases, with 6 bases lying between them. Germline values: CDR1 GTSNPN, CDR2 SVGIG (reference sequence). The CDR3 is 14 amino acids. The CDR3 DNA sequence: TGTGCCTGGAGTGGACAGTCAACTAATGAAAAACTGTTTTTT. This gives the protein CAWSGQSTNEKLFF.

This clone was detected a few times. The V and J genes are TRBV23-1 and TRBJ2-7, with 11 nucleotides matching TRBD2. TRBV23-1 is recorded as an ORF, its role being uncertain. The CDR3 consists of 16 residues. V lost 3 bases and J lost 1; bases outside the gene matches: 5. The CDR3 DNA sequence: TGCGCCAGCAGTCATCCTACTAGCGGGGGTTCCTACGAGCAGTACTTC. Residues: CASSHPTSGGSYEQYF.

V usage is TRBV5-1 and J usage is TRBJ2-7; a possible D gene is TRBD1 (5 bases). Between the trimmed V and J ends, which lost 2 bases and 5 bases, there was a span of 14 bases. The CDR3 length is 14 residues. Germline CDR1 reads SGHRS; CDR2 reads YFSETQ. CDR3 nucleotides: TGCGCCAGCAGCTTATCGGGCAGGGCAAACGAGCAGTACTTC. This codes for CASSLSGRANEQYF.

The chain links TRBV15 to TRBJ2-7, with 14 bases that match TRBD2. CDR1 and CDR2 from the germline V gene are LNHNV and YYDKDF (reference sequence). The V gene end was trimmed by 4 bases and the J gene end by 1 base; junction bases not matched to a gene: 9. This CDR3 has 18 residues. The CDR3 spells CATSTPGLAGAQSYEQYF. The CDR3 DNA follows: TGTGCCACCAGCACACCGGGACTAGCGGGGGCACAGTCCTACGAGCAGTACTTC.

This clone was counted a single time. The chain joins TRBV5-5 to TRBJ1-1; 7 bases are a match to TRBD1. Unmatched junction bases numbered 12, after V lost 4 bases and J lost 3 bases. The CDR3 runs to 16 residues. Germline lookup yields CDR1 SGHKS and CDR2 YYEKEE (reference sequence). CDR3 residues: CASSLTYRGLDTEAFF. The CDR3 nucleotides read TGTGCCAGCAGCCTAACCTACAGGGGACTGGACACTGAAGCTTTCTTT.

The CDR3 nucleotides read TGTGCCAGCAGCTTAGGAGAGGGGGTAAAGACTGAAGCTTTCTTT. It codes for CASSLGEGVKTEAFF. J is TRBJ1-1 and V is TRBV7-9, with D perhaps TRBD1 (6 bases). The V and J ends lost 1 base and 5 bases respectively, with 14 bases between them. The CDR3 is 15 residues long. Germline loops: CDR1 SEHNR, CDR2 FQNEAQ (reference sequence).